The present entry profiles one T cell receptor beta chain with its context. The sample belongs to a study of blood T cell repertoires in COVID-19. On the study more broadly: Samples came from the United States, Italy and Spain, spanning acute and convalescent COVID-19. From T cells, B-cell-depleted T cells, or PBMCs came the material, which was cDNA or gDNA.

CDR3 size: 16 residues. Germline V gene sequence: CDR1 MRHNA, CDR2 SNTAGT. Trimming at V came to 4 bases and at J to 2 bases, leaving 6 bases not matched to a gene. The authors' processing: Amplified reference gene primers provided the basis for estimating nucleated cell counts. Assay: immunoSEQ multiplex PCR; the TCRdb copy retains only in-frame clones and omits some. D and trimming come from the DNA, and the V and J calls and clone size come from that table. The sample includes about 89,000 clones, around 93% of them seen just once. The sequenced sample consisted of peripheral blood. The genes are TRBV6-4 and TRBJ2-1; 9 bases align to TRBD2. The sequence was obtained from a human donor with active COVID-19. The donor label of this sample is uncertain. As DNA, the CDR3 is TGTGCCAGCAGTGTGGGCGGACTAGCGACCTACAATGAGCAGTTCTTC. It yields the protein CASSVGGLATYNEQFF.